This is a list of T cell receptor beta chains from one sample in a study of blood T cell repertoires in COVID-19. The repertoire was sequenced with immunoSEQ multiplex PCR; TCRdb's copy has only in-frame clones and lacks some. This sample has some 250,000 clones, with about four fifths found just once. Input material: peripheral blood. These receptors all come from a woman aged 55-70 years with active or convalescent COVID-19. Both conserved end residues are part of each CDR3. The D gene is left open where the match is weak. Clone size is stated in some rows and not others, as once, few, many or a class when expanded.

>TRBV12-5|-|once|TRBJ2-3
TGTGCTAGTGGTTTGGTACTAGCCCCAGATACGCAGTATTTT
CASGLVLAPDTQYF
>TRBV5-4|TRBD1|-|TRBJ1-6
TGTGCCAGCAGCTTGCGGGCGGGACAGGGTAATTCACCCCTCCACTTT
CASSLRAGQGNSPLHF
>TRBV5-1|-|few|TRBJ1-4
TGCGCCAGCAGCTCTACAGGGCAAGGCGAAAAACTGTTTTTT
CASSSTGQGEKLFF
>TRBV7-2|-|-|TRBJ2-1
TGTGCCAGCAGCACAGGGTCTGCCAATGAGCAGTTCTTC
CASSTGSANEQFF
>TRBV9|-|-|TRBJ2-2
TGTGCCAGCAGCGTAGGACAGAACACCGGGGAGCTGTTTTTT
CASSVGQNTGELFF
>TRBV11-2|TRBD1|-|TRBJ2-2
TGTGCCAGCAGCTACGGGGACAGGGGTTTCACCGGGGAGCTGTTTTTT
CASSYGDRGFTGELFF
>TRBV6-6|TRBD2|-|TRBJ2-4
TGTGCCAGCAGTCCATCCGCTAGCGGGGGGGCCCGAGCCAAAAACATTCAGTACTTC
CASSPSASGGARAKNIQYF
>TRBV10-1|TRBD1|-|TRBJ2-5
TGCGCCAGCAGCCGGACAGGGGACCCCCGGGAGACCCAGTACTTC
CASSRTGDPRETQYF
>TRBV10-3|TRBD2|-|TRBJ2-3
TGTGCCACCTCCAGCCCTAGCGGGGGGGTTCAGGATACGCAGTATTTT
CATSSPSGGVQDTQYF
>TRBV19|-|-|TRBJ1-1
TGTGCCAGTAGTATAGTTGCGGGAGGGGCCAGTCGGGGAGCTTTCTTT
CASSIVAGGASRGAFF
>TRBV5-8|-|-|TRBJ1-1
TGTGCCAGCAGTTTTCGACGGGGATCTGAAGCTTTCTTT
CASSFRRGSEAFF
>TRBV5-4|TRBD1|-|TRBJ1-6
TGTGCCAGCAGCTTGGGGACAGGGGGGAATTCACCCCTCCACTTT
CASSLGTGGNSPLHF
>TRBV18|-|-|TRBJ1-5
TGTGCCAGCTCACCAACAGGGAATAGCAATCAGCCCCAGCATTTT
CASSPTGNSNQPQHF
>TRBV5-1|TRBD1|-|TRBJ1-1
TGCGCCAGCAGCTCCCGACAGGGGCAGGTGAGGAACACTGAAGCTTTCTTT
CASSSRQGQVRNTEAFF
>TRBV7-6|TRBD1|-|TRBJ2-7
TGTGCCAGCCTCCCCCGGACAGGCCTTTCCTACGAGCAGTACTTC
CASLPRTGLSYEQYF
>TRBV10-2|-|-|TRBJ2-7
TGCGCCAGGAGCGGCGGATACTCCTACGAGCAGTACTTC
CARSGGYSYEQYF
>TRBV29-1|-|-|TRBJ1-1
TGCAGCGTTGAAGATCCTTTCGGGGGACGGTCCACTGAAGCTTTCTTT
CSVEDPFGGRSTEAFF
>TRBV4-1|TRBD1|-|TRBJ1-6
TGCGCCAGCAGCCAAGTGACAGGGAGTACCTATAATTCACCCCTCCACTTT
CASSQVTGSTYNSPLHF
>TRBV7-2|TRBD2|once|TRBJ2-7
TGTGCCAGCAGCTTAGCCCGGGGGGGCAGGTACGAGCAGTACTTC
CASSLARGGRYEQYF
>TRBV9|TRBD2|-|TRBJ2-5
TGTGCCAGCAGCGTAGGGGTAGCGGGAGAACAAGAGACCCAGTACTTC
CASSVGVAGEQETQYF
>TRBV29-1|-|-|TRBJ1-1
TGCAGCGTCAAGCGACGGCTTAACACTGAAGCTTTCTTT
CSVKRRLNTEAFF
>TRBV9|-|-|TRBJ1-5
TGTGCCAGCAGCATCCAGGGAACCTCCGGCAATCAGCCCCAGCATTTT
CASSIQGTSGNQPQHF
>TRBV4-1|-|-|TRBJ2-3
TGCGCCAGCAGCCAAGAACCGGGCACTAGCTCCCCCCCGTATTTT
CASSQEPGTSSPPYF
>TRBV11-2|TRBD2|-|TRBJ2-1
TGTGCCAGCAGCTTATTCCCGGGGGGGCCGGGCAATGAGCAGTTCTTC
CASSLFPGGPGNEQFF
>TRBV10-3|TRBD1|-|TRBJ2-1
TGTGCCATCAGCGGGACAGCCTTGGGTTACAATGAGCAGTTCTTC
CAISGTALGYNEQFF
>TRBV1|-|-|TRBJ2-7
TGCACCAGACCAATAAAGGGGCCCGAGGCCTACGAGCAGTACTTC
CTRPIKGPEAYEQYF
>TRBV5-1|TRBD1|few|TRBJ2-3
TGCGCCAGCAGCTCCCGGGACAGGGGGGGAGCAGATACGCAGTATTTT
CASSSRDRGGADTQYF
>TRBV5-5|TRBD1|-|TRBJ2-7
TGTGCCAGCAGCTTACAGGGGCCTTTCTACGAGCAGTACTTC
CASSLQGPFYEQYF
>TRBV4-1|-|few|TRBJ1-1
TGCGCCAGCAGCCGCGTCTCAAGCACTGAAGCTTTCTTT
CASSRVSSTEAFF
>TRBV3-1/TRBV3-2|-|once|TRBJ1-2
TGTGCCAGCAGCCAAGTTAGGGGGTTGGCTAATAACTATGGCTACACCTTC
CASSQVRGLANNYGYTF
>TRBV6-6|TRBD1|-|TRBJ1-5
TGTGCCAGCAGTTACTGGAGGCAGGGGGCAGCTCAGCCCCAGCATTTT
CASSYWRQGAAQPQHF
>TRBV13|TRBD2|-|TRBJ2-3
TGTGCCAGCAGCTTTGGGACTAGTAGCGCAGATACGCAGTATTTT
CASSFGTSSADTQYF